This T cell receptor beta chain was observed in a study of OX40 agonist ivuxolimab in advanced cancers. The data were produced by immunoSEQ multiplex PCR, yet TCRdb's version contains in-frame clones alone and is incomplete. The sample includes some 74,000 clones, 88% of them seen just once. With autoimmune disease history or systemic immunosuppression, patients were excluded. Specimen: CD4+ or CD8+ T cells sorted from blood, collected in a trial of the OX40 agonist ivuxolimab. This receptor was identified in an adult with an advanced solid tumor such as melanoma, head and neck, liver or kidney cancer.

The CDR3 is CASSLGQSVGYNEQFF. The CDR3, as DNA: TGTGCCAGCAGCTTAGGTCAGTCGGTTGGATACAATGAGCAGTTCTTC. The chain employs TRBV7-6 and TRBJ2-1; D is unresolved. Between the trimmed V and J ends, which lost 1 base and 4 bases, there was a span of 14 bases. The germline V gene has CDR1 SGHVS and CDR2 FNYEAQ. The CDR3 spans 16 residues.